The present TCR beta chain was sequenced within a study of blood T cells in healthy people across ages (dated by TCRdb to about 2015). In terms of the full investigation: Template switching captured roughly one uniquely barcoded TCR beta cDNA molecule per two T cells in model experiments. Donors were grouped into four age groups: young (average 16 years), middle-aged (roughly 38), aged (62) and long-lived (less than 85). Age-related changes in TCR beta repertoire diversity were measured in the study by deep sequencing normalized with unique cDNA molecular identifiers. Using the same blood draw, the study looked at two additional independent replicas of 1 million unique cDNA reads for two donors, one aged 18 to 30 and the other aged 80 or older. Donors of different ages were randomly distributed across sequencing lanes to avoid experimental bias. The paper as a whole reports these results and caveats: Estimates of total diversity based on one million sequenced T cells were regarded as lower bounds and as underestimates. There was a strong correlation between observed TCR beta diversity and the percentage of naive T cells measured by flow cytometry. Because profiling used bulk unsorted PBMCs, naive and antigen-experienced compartments could not be compared conclusively. Because the CMV infection status of the donors was unknown, age-related changes in expanded clonotypes may potentially have been confounded. Compared with the aged group, more naive CD4+ T cells, fewer expanded clones and increased TCR diversity were shown by the long-lived group, suggesting age selection. Observed TCR beta diversity per million T cells fell roughly linearly with age, and a significant reduction was already apparent by age around 40.

In this sample, this clonotype turned up a few times. The target of this receptor is not known. One base away there is no much larger clone; base qualities are not given. Libraries came from 5' RACE. TCRdb names Illumina HiSeq 2500 as the instrument used. A second about 7 to 11 cycle PCR used a sample-barcoded 5' primer and a J-beta primer mix. A unique molecular identifier was introduced onto each TCR beta cDNA molecule by a template-switch 5' adaptor carrying 12 random nucleotides. Each sample yielded at least 3 million CDR3-containing paired-end reads. First-strand cDNA was synthesized from all RNA with the Mint cDNA synthesis kit, primed by a TRBC-specific oligonucleotide. All cDNA was treated with uracil-DNA glycosylase and then went through a first 18-cycle PCR with the universal primers M1SS and BC2_uni_R. Under the source paper's analysis protocol: For normalization, 1 million high-quality reads, each with a distinct molecular identifier, were randomly selected from each sample. Instead of being binned into consensus sequences, reads that shared molecular identifiers were thrown out. MiTCR, set to a Q25 quality threshold and the strictest error-elimination algorithm, was used for CDR3 identification, clonotype clustering and error correction. Lower-bound total TCR beta diversity was estimated with a nonparametric unseen species model using Euler transformation. The public reads were run again by TCRdb, first through fastp at Q25 and then through MiXCR, and only productive beta chains were kept. Here each entry gathers all rows of one CDR3 protein and keeps the most common genes and DNA. In this record, the V and J calls reflect TCRdb's handling and not the investigators' own analysis. The sample table lists hundreds of thousands of distinct CDR3 sequences, around 45% of them with a count of one. Jointly, the top ten make up under 35% of the sample.

The donors were roughly 40 Caucasian individuals from Russia, aged 6 to 90 years, who were systemically healthy. Roughly 9 milliliters of peripheral blood were drawn from each donor into EDTA-treated Vacutainer tubes. Ficoll-Paque density-gradient centrifugation was used to isolate PBMCs, with at least 7 million per sample. Total RNA was extracted from PBMCs with Trizol reagent, with at least 6 micrograms obtained per sample. The percentages of naive CD45RAhigh/CD27high T cells were determined by flow cytometry on a PBMC aliquot from every donor. This clonotype was obtained from a woman in her fifties or sixties in good health. The sample comprised blood.

The DNA sequence is TGTGCCAGCAGCTTCGGCGGATCCAGGCTTGGGTACGAGCAGTACTTC. Its coded protein is CASSFGGSRLGYEQYF. Here the chain combines TRBV7-2 and TRBJ2-7, with no reliable assignment of the D segment. Inclusive of the bounding cysteine and phenylalanine, the CDR3 is 16 residues long. CDR3 DNA is the only sequence kept; it has 48 bases, read in frame from the first base. Trimming takes 3 bases from V and 4 bases from J, and the germline ends sit 19 bases apart. The CDR1 and CDR2 encoded by the germline V gene are SGHTA and FQGNSA.